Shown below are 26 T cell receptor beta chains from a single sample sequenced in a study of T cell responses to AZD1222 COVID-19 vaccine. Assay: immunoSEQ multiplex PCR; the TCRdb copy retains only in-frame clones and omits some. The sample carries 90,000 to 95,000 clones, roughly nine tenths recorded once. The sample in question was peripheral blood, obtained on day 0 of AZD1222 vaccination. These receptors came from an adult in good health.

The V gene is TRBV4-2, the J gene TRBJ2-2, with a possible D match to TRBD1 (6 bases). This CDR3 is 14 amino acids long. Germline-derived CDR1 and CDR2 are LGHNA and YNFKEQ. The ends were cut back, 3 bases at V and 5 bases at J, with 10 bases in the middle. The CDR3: CASSQRGLTGELFF. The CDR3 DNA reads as TGTGCCAGCAGCCAGAGGGGGTTGACCGGGGAGCTGTTTTTT.

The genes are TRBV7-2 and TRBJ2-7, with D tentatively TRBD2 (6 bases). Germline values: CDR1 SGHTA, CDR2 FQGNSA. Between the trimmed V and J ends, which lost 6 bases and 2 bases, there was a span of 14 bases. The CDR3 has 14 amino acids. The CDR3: CASSPGTPTYEQYF. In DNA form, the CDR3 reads TGTGCCAGCAGTCCCGGGACTCCAACCTACGAGCAGTACTTC.

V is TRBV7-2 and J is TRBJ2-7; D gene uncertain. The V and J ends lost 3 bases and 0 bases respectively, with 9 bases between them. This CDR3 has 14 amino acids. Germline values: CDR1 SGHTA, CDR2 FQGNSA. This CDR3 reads CASSLVAGSYEQYF. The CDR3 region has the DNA TGTGCCAGCAGCTTGGTGGCAGGCTCCTACGAGCAGTACTTC.

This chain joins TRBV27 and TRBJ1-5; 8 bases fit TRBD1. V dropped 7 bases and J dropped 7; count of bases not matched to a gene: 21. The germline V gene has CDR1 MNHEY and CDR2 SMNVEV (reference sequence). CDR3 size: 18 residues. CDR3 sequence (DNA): TGTGCCAGCAACCCGGAGTGGACAGGGAGGTCCCACCGACAGCCCCAGCATTTT. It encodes CASNPEWTGRSHRQPQHF.

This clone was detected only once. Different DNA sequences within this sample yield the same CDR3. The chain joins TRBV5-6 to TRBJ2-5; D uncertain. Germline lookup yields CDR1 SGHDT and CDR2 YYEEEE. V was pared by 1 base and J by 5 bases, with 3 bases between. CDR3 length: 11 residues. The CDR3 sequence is CASSLLETQYF. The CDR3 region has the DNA TGTGCCAGCAGCTTGCTGGAGACCCAGTACTTC.

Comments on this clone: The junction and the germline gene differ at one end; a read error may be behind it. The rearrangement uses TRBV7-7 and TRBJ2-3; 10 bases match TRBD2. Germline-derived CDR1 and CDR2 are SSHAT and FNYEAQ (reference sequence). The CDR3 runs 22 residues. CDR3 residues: CASSPELAEREGPDPFADTQYF. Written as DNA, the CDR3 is TGTGCTAGCAGCCCGGAGTTAGCTGAGCGGGAGGGCCCAGATCCGTTTGCAGATACGCAGTATTTT. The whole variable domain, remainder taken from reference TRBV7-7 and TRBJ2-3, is GAGVSQSPRYKVTKRGQDVTLRCDPISSHATLYWYQQALGQGPEFLTYFNYEAQPDKSGLPSDRFSAERPEGSISTLTIQRTEQRDSAMYRCASSPELAEREGPDPFADTQYFGPGTRLTVL.

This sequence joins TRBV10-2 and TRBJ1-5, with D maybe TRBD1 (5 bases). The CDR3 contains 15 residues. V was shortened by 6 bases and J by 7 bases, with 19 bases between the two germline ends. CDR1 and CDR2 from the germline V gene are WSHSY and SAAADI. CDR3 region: CASRRGLEVGQPQHF. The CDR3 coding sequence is TGCGCCAGCAGGAGGGGTTTGGAGGTCGGCCAGCCCCAGCATTTT.

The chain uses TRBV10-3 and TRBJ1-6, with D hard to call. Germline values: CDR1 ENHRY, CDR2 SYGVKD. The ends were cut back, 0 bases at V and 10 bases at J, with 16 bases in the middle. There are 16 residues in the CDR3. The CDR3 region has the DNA TGTGCCATCAGTGAGTCCCCCGCAGCCTCGGCGTCACCCCTCCACTTT. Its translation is CAISESPAASASPLHF.

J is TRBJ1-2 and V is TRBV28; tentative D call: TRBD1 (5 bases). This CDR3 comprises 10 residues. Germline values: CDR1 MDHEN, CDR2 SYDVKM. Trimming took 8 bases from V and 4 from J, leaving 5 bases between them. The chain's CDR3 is CASGGYGYTF. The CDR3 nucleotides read TGTGCCAGCGGGGGCTATGGCTACACCTTC.

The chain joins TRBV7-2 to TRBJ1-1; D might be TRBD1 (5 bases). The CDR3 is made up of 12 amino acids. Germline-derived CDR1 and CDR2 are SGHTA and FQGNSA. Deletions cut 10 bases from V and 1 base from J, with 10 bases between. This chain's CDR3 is CATSRGNTEAFF. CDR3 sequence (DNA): TGTGCCACTTCTAGGGGGAACACTGAAGCTTTCTTT.

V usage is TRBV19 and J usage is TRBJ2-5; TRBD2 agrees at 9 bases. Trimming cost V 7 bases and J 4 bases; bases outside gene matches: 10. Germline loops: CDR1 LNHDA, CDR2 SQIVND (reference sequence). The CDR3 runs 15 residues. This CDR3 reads CASTLGGGAGETQYF. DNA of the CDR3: TGTGCCAGTACCCTGGGCGGGGGGGCAGGAGAGACCCAGTACTTC.

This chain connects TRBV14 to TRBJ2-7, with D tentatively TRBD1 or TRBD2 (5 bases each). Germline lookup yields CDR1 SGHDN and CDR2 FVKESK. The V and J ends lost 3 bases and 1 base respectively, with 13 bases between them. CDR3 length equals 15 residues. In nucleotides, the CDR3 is TGTGCCAGCAGCCACGGGGCGGAGACATCCTACGAGCAGTACTTC. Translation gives CASSHGAETSYEQYF.

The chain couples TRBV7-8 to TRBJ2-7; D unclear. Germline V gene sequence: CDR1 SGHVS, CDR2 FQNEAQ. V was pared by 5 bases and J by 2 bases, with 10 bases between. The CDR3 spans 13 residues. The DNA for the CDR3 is TGTGCCAGCAGCAGAAGCGTACCCTACGAGCAGTACTTC. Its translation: CASSRSVPYEQYF. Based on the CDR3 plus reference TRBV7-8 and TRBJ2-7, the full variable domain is GAGVSQSPRYKVAKRGQDVALRCDPISGHVSLFWYQQALGQGPEFLTYFQNEAQLDKSGLPSDRFFAERPEGSVSTLKIQRTQQEDSAVYLCASSRSVPYEQYFGPGTRLTVT.

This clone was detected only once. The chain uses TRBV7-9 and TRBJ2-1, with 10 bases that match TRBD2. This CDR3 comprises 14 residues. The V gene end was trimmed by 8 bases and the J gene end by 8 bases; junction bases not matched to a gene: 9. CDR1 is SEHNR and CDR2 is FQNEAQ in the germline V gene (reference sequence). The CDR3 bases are TGTGCCAGCCGGCCTAGCGGGGGTCGCGATGAGCAGTTCTTC. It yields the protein CASRPSGGRDEQFF.

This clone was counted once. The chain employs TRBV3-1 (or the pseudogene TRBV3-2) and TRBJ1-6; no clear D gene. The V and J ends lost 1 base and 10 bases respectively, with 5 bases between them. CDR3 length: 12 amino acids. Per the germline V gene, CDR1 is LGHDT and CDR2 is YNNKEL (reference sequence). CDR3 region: CASSQVGSPLHF. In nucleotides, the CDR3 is TGTGCCAGCAGCCAAGTAGGCTCACCCCTCCACTTT.

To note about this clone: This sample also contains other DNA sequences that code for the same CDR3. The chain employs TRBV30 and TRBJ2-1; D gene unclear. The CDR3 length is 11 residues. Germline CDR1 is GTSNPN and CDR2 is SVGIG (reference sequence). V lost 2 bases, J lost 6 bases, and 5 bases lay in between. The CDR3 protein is CAWSPGNEQFF. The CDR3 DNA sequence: TGTGCCTGGAGTCCGGGCAATGAGCAGTTCTTC.

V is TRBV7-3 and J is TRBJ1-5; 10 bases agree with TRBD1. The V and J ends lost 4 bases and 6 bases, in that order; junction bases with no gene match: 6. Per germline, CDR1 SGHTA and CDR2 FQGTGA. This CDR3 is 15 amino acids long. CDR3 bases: TGTGCCAGCAGCTCAGACAGGGGGCAGGGTCAGCCCCAGCATTTT. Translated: CASSSDRGQGQPQHF. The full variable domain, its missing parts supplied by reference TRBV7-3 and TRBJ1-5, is GAGVSQTPSNKVTEKGKYVELRCDPISGHTALYWYRQSLGQGPEFLIYFQGTGAADDSGLPNDRFFAVRPEGSVSTLKIQRTERGDSAVYLCASSSDRGQGQPQHFGDGTRLSIL.

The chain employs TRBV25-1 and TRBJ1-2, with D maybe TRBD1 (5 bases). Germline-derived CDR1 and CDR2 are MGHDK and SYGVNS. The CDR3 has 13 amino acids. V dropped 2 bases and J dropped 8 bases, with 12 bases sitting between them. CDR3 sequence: CASSEQGTGGYTF. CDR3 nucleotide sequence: TGTGCCAGCAGTGAACAGGGCACCGGCGGCTACACCTTC.

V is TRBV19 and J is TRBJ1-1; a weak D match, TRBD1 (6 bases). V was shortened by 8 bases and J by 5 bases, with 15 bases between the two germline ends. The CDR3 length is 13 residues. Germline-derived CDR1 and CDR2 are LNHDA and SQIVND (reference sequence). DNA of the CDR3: TGTGCCAGTGGCTTCCAGGGGTATACTGAAGCTTTCTTT. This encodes CASGFQGYTEAFF. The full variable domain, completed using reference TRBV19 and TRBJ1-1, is DGGITQSPKYLFRKEGQNVTLSCEQNLNHDAMYWYRQDPGQGLRLIYYSQIVNDFQKGDIAEGYSVSREKKESFPLTVTSAQKNPTAFYLCASGFQGYTEAFFGQGTRLTVV.

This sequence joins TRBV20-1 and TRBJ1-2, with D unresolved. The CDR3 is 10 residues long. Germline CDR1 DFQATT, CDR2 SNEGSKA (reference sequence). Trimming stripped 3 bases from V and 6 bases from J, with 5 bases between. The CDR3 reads CSARANGYTF. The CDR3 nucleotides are TGCAGTGCTAGGGCCAATGGCTACACCTTC.

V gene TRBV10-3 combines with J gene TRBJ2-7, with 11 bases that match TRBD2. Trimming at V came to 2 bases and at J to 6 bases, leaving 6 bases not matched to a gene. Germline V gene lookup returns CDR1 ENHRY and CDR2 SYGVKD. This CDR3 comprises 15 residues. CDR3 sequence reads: CAISEPTSGRVEQYF. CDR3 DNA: TGTGCCATCAGTGAGCCTACTAGCGGGAGAGTCGAGCAGTACTTC.

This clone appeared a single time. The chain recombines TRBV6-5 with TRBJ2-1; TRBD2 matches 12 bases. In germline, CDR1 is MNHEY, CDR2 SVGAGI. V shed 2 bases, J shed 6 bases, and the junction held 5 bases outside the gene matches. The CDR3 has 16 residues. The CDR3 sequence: CASSYPTSGGINEQFF. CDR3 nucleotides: TGTGCCAGCAGTTACCCGACTAGCGGGGGTATCAATGAGCAGTTCTTC.

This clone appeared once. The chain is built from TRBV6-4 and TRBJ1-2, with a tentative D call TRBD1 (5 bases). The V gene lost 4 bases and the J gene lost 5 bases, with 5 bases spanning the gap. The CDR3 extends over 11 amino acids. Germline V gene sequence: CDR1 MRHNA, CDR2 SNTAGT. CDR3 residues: CASSAGYGYTF. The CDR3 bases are TGTGCCAGCAGTGCAGGGTATGGCTACACCTTC.

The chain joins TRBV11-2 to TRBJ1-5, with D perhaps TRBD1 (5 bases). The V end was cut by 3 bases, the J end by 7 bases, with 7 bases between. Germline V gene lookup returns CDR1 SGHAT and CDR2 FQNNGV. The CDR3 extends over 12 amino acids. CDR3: CASSLGGQPQHF. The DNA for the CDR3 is TGTGCCAGCAGCTTGGGGGGACAGCCCCAGCATTTT.

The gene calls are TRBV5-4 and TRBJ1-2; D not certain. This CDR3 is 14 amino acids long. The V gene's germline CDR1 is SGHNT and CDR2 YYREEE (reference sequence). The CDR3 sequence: CAAAPGLRDYGYTF. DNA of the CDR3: TGTGCGGCAGCCCCGGGCTTGAGGGACTATGGCTACACCTTC. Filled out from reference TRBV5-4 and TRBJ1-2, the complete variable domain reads ETGVTQSPTHLIKTRGQQVTLRCSSQSGHNTVSWYQQALGQGPQFIFQYYREEENGRGNFPPRFSGLQFPNYSSELNVNALELDDSALYLCAAAPGLRDYGYTFGSGTRLTVV.

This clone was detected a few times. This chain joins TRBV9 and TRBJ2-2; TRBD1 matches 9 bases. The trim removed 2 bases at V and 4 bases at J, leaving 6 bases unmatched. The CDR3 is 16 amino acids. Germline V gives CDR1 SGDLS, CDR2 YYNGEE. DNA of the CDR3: TGTGCCAGCAGCGTCGGGGGACAGGGCCTCACCGGGGAGCTGTTTTTT. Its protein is CASSVGGQGLTGELFF.